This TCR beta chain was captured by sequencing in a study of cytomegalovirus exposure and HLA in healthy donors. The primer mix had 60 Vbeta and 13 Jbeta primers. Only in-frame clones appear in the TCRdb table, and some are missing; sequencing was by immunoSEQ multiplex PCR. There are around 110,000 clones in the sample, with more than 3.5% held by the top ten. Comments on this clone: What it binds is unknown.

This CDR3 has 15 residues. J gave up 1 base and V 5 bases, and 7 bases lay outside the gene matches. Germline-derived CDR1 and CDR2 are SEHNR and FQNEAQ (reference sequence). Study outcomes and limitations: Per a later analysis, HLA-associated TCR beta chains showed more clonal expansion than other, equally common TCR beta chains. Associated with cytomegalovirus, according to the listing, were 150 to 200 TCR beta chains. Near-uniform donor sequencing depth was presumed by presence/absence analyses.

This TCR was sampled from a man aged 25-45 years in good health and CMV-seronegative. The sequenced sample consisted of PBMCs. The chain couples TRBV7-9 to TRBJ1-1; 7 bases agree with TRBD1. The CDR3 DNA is TGTGCCAGCAGCACGCGGACAGGAGGGAACACTGAAGCTTTCTTT. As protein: CASSTRTGGNTEAFF.